In this sample, the clone carrying this T cell receptor beta chain turned up many times. A much larger clone lies a single base off, so this may be a read error. This record belongs to a study of metastatic and nonmetastatic thyroid tumors. Study context: Repertoires from malignant and benign thyroid patients were compared across blood and tumor or nodule tissue.

Prior to thyroid surgery, none of the patients had received any treatment. Using MiXCR, TCRdb re-called clones from the PCR reads. Of 5,000 or so clones in the sample, 30% are singletons; the top ten hold 20% to 25%. This TCR derives from a female donor with papillary thyroid cancer or a benign thyroid nodule (not recorded which). Some clones in this sample may be carry-over from other donors' samples. Input material: adjacent normal tissue.

The CDR3 region is CASSLSSQETRYF. The CDR3 bases are TGTGCCAGCAGCTTATCCAGCCAAGAGACCCGGTACTTC. The chain links TRBV11-2 to TRBJ2-5; D is unresolved. The CDR3 runs to 13 residues. Per germline, CDR1 SGHAT and CDR2 FQNNGV.